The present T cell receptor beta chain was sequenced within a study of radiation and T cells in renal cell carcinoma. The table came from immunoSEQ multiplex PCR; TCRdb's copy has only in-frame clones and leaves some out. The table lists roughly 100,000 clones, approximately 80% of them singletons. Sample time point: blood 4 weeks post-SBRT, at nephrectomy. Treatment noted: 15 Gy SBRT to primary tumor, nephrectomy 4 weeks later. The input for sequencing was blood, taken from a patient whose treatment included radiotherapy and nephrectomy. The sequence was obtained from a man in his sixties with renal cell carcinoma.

The CDR3 here is CASSTGTSRYGEQYF. In DNA form, the CDR3 reads TGTGCCAGCAGCACCGGGACTAGCAGGTACGGGGAGCAGTACTTC. The gene calls are TRBV7-9 and TRBJ2-7, with 9 bases aligning to TRBD2. Trimming removed 5 bases from V and 7 bases from J; junction bases left unmatched: 12. Germline CDR1 is SEHNR and CDR2 is FQNEAQ (reference sequence). There are 15 residues in the CDR3.